This record concerns one TCR beta chain sequence. The antigen is undetermined. The data stem from a study of cytomegalovirus exposure and HLA in healthy donors. Study as a whole: Assignment to the Caucasian-associated ancestry cluster applied to around four fifths of the approximately 360 genotyped donors.

Points from the study as a whole: Some TCR beta chains (roughly 160 of them) were listed as cytomegalovirus-associated. It was only CMV serostatus that was available as immune exposure information. In an earlier analysis, productive rearrangement rates for most beta V segments clustered near 87% or 30%.

Primers: 60 Vbeta forward and 13 Jbeta reverse. Method: immunoSEQ multiplex PCR; TCRdb's copy keeps in-frame clones and lacks some. The sample consists of some 62,000 clones, around 87% of them appearing once. Germline V gene lookup returns CDR1 WNHNN and CDR2 SYGVQD (reference sequence). The V gene lost 9 bases and the J gene lost 0 bases, with 11 bases spanning the gap. CDR3 length: 14 amino acids. The chain links TRBV10-1 to TRBJ1-4; D not certain. Source material: PBMCs. The sequence was obtained from a man younger than 30 in good health and CMV-seronegative. Written as DNA, the CDR3 is TGCGCCAGTTCGACCGGAGCAACTAATGAAAAACTGTTTTTT. Its protein product is CASSTGATNEKLFF.